This is a list of T cell receptor beta chains from one sample in a study of blood T cell repertoires in COVID-19. Clones were read by immunoSEQ multiplex PCR, and TCRdb kept only the in-frame ones, dropping some. The sample shows hundreds of thousands of clones, over 85% of them seen only once. Sequencing used PBMCs or T cells enriched from blood (not recorded which). All receptors derive from a man aged 55 to 70 who had recovered from COVID-19. Each CDR3 is given with its conserved first and last residue. A D gene is named only where the DNA matches it firmly. Size is stated for part of the rows, as once, few or many counts, or as a class when the clone is expanded.

j_call clone_size v_call d_call cdr3_nt cdr3_aa
TRBJ1-2 once TRBV6-5 TRBD1 TGTGCCAGCAGTACGGACAGGGGGCTCGGCTACACCTTC CASSTDRGLGYTF
TRBJ2-3 - TRBV15 TRBD1 TGTGCCACCACCCCCCGAGTGACAGGGTGGGATACGCAGTATTTT CATTPRVTGWDTQYF
TRBJ2-7 - TRBV19 TRBD2 TGTGCCAGTAGCCCCGGGGGGTACGAGCAGTACTTC CASSPGGYEQYF
TRBJ2-7 few TRBV3-1/TRBV3-2 TRBD1 TGTGCCAGCAGCCAGGGACAGGGGATCTACGAGCAGTACTTC CASSQGQGIYEQYF
TRBJ1-5 - TRBV6-1 - TGTGCCAGCAGTGAAACCCCTAGCTATCAGCCCCAGCATTTT CASSETPSYQPQHF
TRBJ2-7 once TRBV11-2 - TGTGCCAGCAGCCCCCCGGGGAGGACCTACGAGCAGTACTTC CASSPPGRTYEQYF
TRBJ2-1 - TRBV9 - TGTGCCAGCAGCGTAGGAGGAAGTTACAATGAGCAGTTCTTC CASSVGGSYNEQFF
TRBJ1-4 - TRBV9 TRBD1 TGTGCCAGCAGCACCCGGGACAGGGGAGGAAAACTGTTTTTT CASSTRDRGGKLFF
TRBJ2-1 - TRBV5-1 - TGCGCCAGCAGCTTGGCCCGGAATGAGCAGTTCTTC CASSLARNEQFF
TRBJ2-7 - TRBV18 TRBD2 TGTGCCAGCTCACCGAACCCCGGGACTAACTACGAGCAGTACTTC CASSPNPGTNYEQYF
TRBJ2-7 - TRBV3-1/TRBV3-2 TRBD2 TGTGCCAGCAGCCCCGGGAGGACTAGCGGGAGGTACGAGCAGTACTTC CASSPGRTSGRYEQYF
TRBJ1-4 few TRBV11-2 - TGTGCCAGCAGCCCAGGACGGGGGAGAACTAATGAAAAACTGTTTTTT CASSPGRGRTNEKLFF
TRBJ2-3 - TRBV5-1 TRBD2 TGCGCCAGCAGCACTAGCGGGGGGGTTGCAGATACGCAGTATTTT CASSTSGGVADTQYF
TRBJ2-1 - TRBV16 TRBD1 TGTGCCAGCAGCCAATCGTTGGACAGGGCATACAATGAGCAGTTCTTC CASSQSLDRAYNEQFF
TRBJ1-5 once TRBV5-6 - TGTGCCAGCAGCATACGGGGAGATCAGCCCCAGCATTTT CASSIRGDQPQHF
TRBJ1-2 - TRBV4-2 - TGTGCCAGCAGCCAAGATCTGGGGCGGGGTGGCTACACCTTC CASSQDLGRGGYTF
TRBJ1-2 - TRBV30 TRBD1 TGTGCCTGGAGTGCCAGGACAGGGGGCGCGAGGACCTTC CAWSARTGGARTF
TRBJ2-7 - TRBV14 - TGTGCCAGCAGCCAAGATGGGTGGCTAGCTACTCCCTACGAGCAGTACTTC CASSQDGWLATPYEQYF
TRBJ1-2 many TRBV12-3/TRBV12-4 - TGTGCCAGCAGTGCAAACTTCTATGGCTACACCTTC CASSANFYGYTF
TRBJ2-2 - TRBV27 - TGTGCCAGCAGTTTATTGAGAGGAGAGGGGGAGCTGTTTTTT CASSLLRGEGELFF
TRBJ2-1 - TRBV24-1 - TGTGCCACCAGTATGGGGGGGCATGAGCAGTTCTTC CATSMGGHEQFF
TRBJ1-2 - TRBV7-9 - TGTGCCAGCAGCCCCCGCGGGCAGGCCGACTATGGCTACACCTTC CASSPRGQADYGYTF
TRBJ2-3 - TRBV29-1 TRBD1 TGCAGCGTGGACAGGGGGCGGTTAGATACGCAGTATTTT CSVDRGRLDTQYF
TRBJ1-1 - TRBV13 - TGTGCCAGCAGCCTGGGACTGGGGAACACTGAAGCTTTCTTT CASSLGLGNTEAFF
TRBJ1-1 - TRBV6-5 TRBD1 TGTGCCAGCAGTCGGGACAGGATGAACACTGAAGCTTTCTTT CASSRDRMNTEAFF
TRBJ1-5 - TRBV14 - TGTGCCAGCAGCCAGGGGGCAGGTCAGCCCCAGCATTTT CASSQGAGQPQHF
TRBJ1-5 - TRBV2 TRBD1 TGTGCCAGCAGCGGGGACAGGGGTTCGGTTCTCAATCAGCCCCAGCATTTT CASSGDRGSVLNQPQHF
TRBJ1-2 - TRBV6-4 - TGTGCCAGCAGTGACAGCGGTGGCTACACCTTC CASSDSGGYTF
TRBJ1-3 - TRBV5-6 - TGTGCCAGCAGCTTGTCAGGGCACTCTGGAAACACCATATATTTT CASSLSGHSGNTIYF
TRBJ1-2 - TRBV5-5 - TGTGCCAGCAGCTCACCGGGACTAACTGGAAATGGCTACACCTTC CASSSPGLTGNGYTF
TRBJ2-7 - TRBV11-3 - TGTGCCAGCAGCCTCGTATCTTACGAGCAGTACTTC CASSLVSYEQYF
TRBJ2-3 - TRBV29-1 - TGCAGCGCCGGGAGTCCGGTTCGCACAGATACGCAGTATTTT CSAGSPVRTDTQYF
TRBJ2-1 - TRBV24-1 TRBD2 TGTGCCACCAGTTCAGCTAGCGGGAGGGCCGGGAATGAGCAGTTCTTC CATSSASGRAGNEQFF
TRBJ2-1 - TRBV6-2/TRBV6-3 TRBD1 TGTGCCAGCAGTACCCCTTCCCGGGACAGCTACAATGAGCAGTTCTTC CASSTPSRDSYNEQFF